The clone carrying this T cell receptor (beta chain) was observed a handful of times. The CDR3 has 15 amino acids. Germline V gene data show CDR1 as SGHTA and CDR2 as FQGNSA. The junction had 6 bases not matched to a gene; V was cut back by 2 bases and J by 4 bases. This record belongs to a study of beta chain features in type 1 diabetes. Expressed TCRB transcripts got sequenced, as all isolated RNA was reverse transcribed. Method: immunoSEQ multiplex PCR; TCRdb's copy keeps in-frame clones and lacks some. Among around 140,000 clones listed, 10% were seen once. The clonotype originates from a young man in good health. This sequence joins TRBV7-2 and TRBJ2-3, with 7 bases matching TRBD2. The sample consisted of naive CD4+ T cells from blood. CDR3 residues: CASSLLPSGSDTQYF. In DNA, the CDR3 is TGTGCCAGCAGCTTATTGCCTAGCGGATCAGATACGCAGTATTTT.